A selection of T cell receptor beta chains follows, all from one sample in a study of T cells of healthy individuals. TCRdb called the 5' RACE reads again in MiXCR, with one record for every CDR3 protein. In the table there are 53,000 or so distinct CDR3 sequences, under 15% of which are singletons. These receptor sequences come from a human donor in good health. The CDR3 runs from the conserved cysteine through the conserved F or W. Each record gives: J gene, V gene, CDR3 protein.

TRBJ1-1	TRBV2	CASSEARVNTEAFF
TRBJ1-2	TRBV7-2	CASSLQGANYGYTF
TRBJ2-7	TRBV9	CASSVAGGNEQYF
TRBJ2-7	TRBV11-2	CASSFGSGGTYEQYF
TRBJ2-7	TRBV20-1	CSANRGQVDEQYF
TRBJ2-5	TRBV6-5	CASSYLDTKRGETQYF
TRBJ1-1	TRBV5-5	CASGLRGSGLNTEAFF
TRBJ2-7	TRBV9	CASSPSPKVNEQYF
TRBJ1-1	TRBV5-1	CASSGQGMNTEAFF
TRBJ2-7	TRBV7-2	CASSLRGGRFEQYF
TRBJ2-7	TRBV30	CAWSRSVEQYF
TRBJ2-5	TRBV5-5	CASSLAEETQYF
TRBJ2-7	TRBV5-1	CASNQAGASYEQYF
TRBJ2-1	TRBV24-1	CATSEFGTGGRYNEQFF
TRBJ2-3	TRBV6-1	CASSPPEGFEPTDTQYF
TRBJ2-5	TRBV2	CASSSLGLAGQETQYF
TRBJ2-7	TRBV4-3	CASSQDRGRTSYEQYF
TRBJ2-3	TRBV29-1	CSVAGTSAPGDTQYF
TRBJ2-3	TRBV7-2	CASSYGGQGSTDTQYF
TRBJ1-3	TRBV12-3/TRBV12-4	CASSILFEGFSGNTIYF
TRBJ1-1	TRBV20-1	CSARGTGGTMNTEAFF
TRBJ2-3	TRBV20-1	CSGASGRAEDTQYF
TRBJ2-7	TRBV3-1	CASSPLGGGSDEQYF
TRBJ2-5	TRBV5-4	CASKSQGEETQYF
TRBJ2-1	TRBV9	CASSTQGQGSSYNEQFF
TRBJ2-1	TRBV20-1	CSAIPGTTPPYNEQFF
TRBJ2-1	TRBV9	CASSVAAGSSYNEQFF
TRBJ2-7	TRBV6-7	CASSYSPGASYEQYF
TRBJ2-1	TRBV24-1	CATSDLNDGKEQFF
TRBJ1-2	TRBV18	CASSQDMGGAGYTF
TRBJ1-1	TRBV7-9	CASSLATGGTEAFF
TRBJ2-5	TRBV29-1	CSGADPRQTQYF
TRBJ2-2	TRBV3-1	CASSLRQVTGELFF
TRBJ2-3	TRBV20-1	CSAFRREGTDTQYF
TRBJ1-5	TRBV6-1	CASIGPNQPQHF
TRBJ2-7	TRBV12-3/TRBV12-4	CASSLSRTYEQYF
TRBJ2-2	TRBV9	CASSVGGGLANTGELFF
TRBJ1-1	TRBV5-5	CASDRDRGNEAFF
TRBJ1-6	TRBV6-1	CASSEVWGYSPLHF
TRBJ2-3	TRBV29-1	CSVDPLDTTDTQYF
TRBJ2-5	TRBV20-1	CSARRGGQETQYF
TRBJ2-7	TRBV30	CAWSVLSGRRGEQYF